The source of this T cell receptor (beta chain) is a study of CD8 T cells in ankylosing spondylitis. Remarks on this clonotype: Its target is not known.

Study-level findings and limits: Blood from ankylosing spondylitis patients appeared to carry a characteristic roughly eight-variant TCR beta motif. Some of the motif variants had earlier been found in reactive arthritis patients' fluid and blood.

CDR1 is SEHNR and CDR2 is FQNEAQ in the germline V gene (reference sequence). V was clipped by 3 bases and J by 5 bases, with 14 bases between them. The CDR3 has 14 residues. MiXCR, run by TCRdb on the 5' RACE reads, gives a single entry per CDR3 protein. This sample carries around 250,000 distinct CDR3 sequences, roughly 18% of them seen once, and the ten largest clones take around a third. The chain uses TRBV7-9 and TRBJ2-7; D remains unclear. Input material: blood, either unsorted or a sorted T cell fraction (not recorded which). This receptor was obtained from a male donor with ankylosing spondylitis or in good health (not recorded which). The CDR3 DNA follows: TGTGCCAGCAGCTTTGCGCCTCTCCTCGACGAGCAGTACTTC. Its translation is CASSFAPLLDEQYF.